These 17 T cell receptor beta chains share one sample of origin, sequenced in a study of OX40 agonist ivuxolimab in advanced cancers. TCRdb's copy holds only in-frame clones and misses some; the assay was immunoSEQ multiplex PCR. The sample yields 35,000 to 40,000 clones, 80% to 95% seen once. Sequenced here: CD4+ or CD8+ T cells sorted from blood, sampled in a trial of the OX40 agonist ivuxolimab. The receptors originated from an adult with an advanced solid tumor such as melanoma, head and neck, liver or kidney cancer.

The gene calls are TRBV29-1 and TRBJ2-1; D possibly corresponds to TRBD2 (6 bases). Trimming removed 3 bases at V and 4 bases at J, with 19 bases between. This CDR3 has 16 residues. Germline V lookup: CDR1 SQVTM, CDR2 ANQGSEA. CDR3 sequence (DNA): TGCAGCGTTGAGGCGGGGCGCTTAGAAATGTACAATGAGCAGTTCTTC. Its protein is CSVEAGRLEMYNEQFF.

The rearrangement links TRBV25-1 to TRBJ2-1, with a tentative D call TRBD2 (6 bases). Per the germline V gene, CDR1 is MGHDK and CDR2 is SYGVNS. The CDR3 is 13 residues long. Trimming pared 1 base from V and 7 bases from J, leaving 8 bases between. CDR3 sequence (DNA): TGTGCCAGCAGTGAATGGGACTGGAATGAGCAGTTCTTC. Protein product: CASSEWDWNEQFF.

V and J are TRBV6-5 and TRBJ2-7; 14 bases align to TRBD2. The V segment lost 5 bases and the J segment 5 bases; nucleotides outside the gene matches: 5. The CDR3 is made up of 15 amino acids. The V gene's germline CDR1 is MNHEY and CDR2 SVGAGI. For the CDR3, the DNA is TGTGCCAGCAGTGGGGGACTAGCGGGAGTAGACGAGCAGTACTTC. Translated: CASSGGLAGVDEQYF.

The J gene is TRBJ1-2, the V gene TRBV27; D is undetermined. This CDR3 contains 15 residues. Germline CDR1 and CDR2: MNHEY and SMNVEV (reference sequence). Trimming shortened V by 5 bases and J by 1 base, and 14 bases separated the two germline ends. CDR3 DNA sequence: TGTGCCAGCAGTCACTCGAGCCACGTTAACTATGGCTACACCTTC. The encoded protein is CASSHSSHVNYGYTF.

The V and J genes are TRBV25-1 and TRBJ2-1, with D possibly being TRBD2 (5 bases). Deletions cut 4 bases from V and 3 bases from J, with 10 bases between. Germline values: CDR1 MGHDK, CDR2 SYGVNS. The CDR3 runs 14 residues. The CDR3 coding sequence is TGTGCCAGCAGTGTCGGAGGTTACTACAATGAGCAGTTCTTC. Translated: CASSVGGYYNEQFF.

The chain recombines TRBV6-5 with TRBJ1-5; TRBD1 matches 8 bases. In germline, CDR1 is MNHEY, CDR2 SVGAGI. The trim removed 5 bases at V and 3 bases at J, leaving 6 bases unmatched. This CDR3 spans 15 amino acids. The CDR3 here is CASSPGTGYNQPQHF. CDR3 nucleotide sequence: TGTGCCAGCAGTCCCGGGACAGGCTACAATCAGCCCCAGCATTTT.

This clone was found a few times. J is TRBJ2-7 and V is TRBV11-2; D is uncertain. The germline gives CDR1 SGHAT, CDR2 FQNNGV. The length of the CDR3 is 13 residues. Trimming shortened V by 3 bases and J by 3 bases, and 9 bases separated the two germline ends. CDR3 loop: CASSLDASYEQYF. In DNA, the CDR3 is TGTGCCAGCAGCTTGGACGCCAGCTACGAGCAGTACTTC.

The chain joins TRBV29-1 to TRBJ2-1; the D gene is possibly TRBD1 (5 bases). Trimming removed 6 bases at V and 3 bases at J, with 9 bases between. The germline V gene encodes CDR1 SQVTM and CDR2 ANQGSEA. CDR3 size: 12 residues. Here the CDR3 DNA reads TGCAGCGTCCTACAGGTCTACAATGAGCAGTTCTTC. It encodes CSVLQVYNEQFF.

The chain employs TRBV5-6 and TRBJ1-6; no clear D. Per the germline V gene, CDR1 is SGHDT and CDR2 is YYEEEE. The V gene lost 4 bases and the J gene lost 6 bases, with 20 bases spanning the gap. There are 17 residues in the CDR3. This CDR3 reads CASSPWSTEGLNSPLHF. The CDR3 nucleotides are TGTGCCAGCAGCCCTTGGTCCACTGAAGGCCTTAATTCACCCCTCCACTTT.

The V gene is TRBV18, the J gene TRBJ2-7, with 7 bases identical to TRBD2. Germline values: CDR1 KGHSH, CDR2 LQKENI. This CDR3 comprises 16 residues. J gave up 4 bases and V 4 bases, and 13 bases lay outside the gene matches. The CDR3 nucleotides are TGTGCCAGCTCACGAACCCCCAGCGGGATCAAATACGAGCAGTACGTC. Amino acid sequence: CASSRTPSGIKYEQYV.

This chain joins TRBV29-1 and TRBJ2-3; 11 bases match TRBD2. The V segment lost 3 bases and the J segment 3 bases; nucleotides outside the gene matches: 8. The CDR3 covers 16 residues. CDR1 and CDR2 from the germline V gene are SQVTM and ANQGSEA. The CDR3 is CSVDATTSGRTDTQYF. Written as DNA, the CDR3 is TGCAGCGTTGACGCCACCACTAGCGGGAGAACAGATACGCAGTATTTT.

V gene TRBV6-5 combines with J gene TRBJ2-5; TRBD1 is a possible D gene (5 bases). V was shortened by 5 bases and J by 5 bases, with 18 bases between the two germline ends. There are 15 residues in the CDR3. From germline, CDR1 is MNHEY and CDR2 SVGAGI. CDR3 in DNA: TGTGCCAGCAGTCCCTATCGACAGAGTTCGGAGACCCAGTACTTC. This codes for CASSPYRQSSETQYF.

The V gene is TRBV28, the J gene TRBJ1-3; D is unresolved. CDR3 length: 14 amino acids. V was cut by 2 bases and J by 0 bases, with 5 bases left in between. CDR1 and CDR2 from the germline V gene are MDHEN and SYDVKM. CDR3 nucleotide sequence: TGTGCCAGCAGTTTAGTCCGCTCTGGAAACACCATATATTTT. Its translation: CASSLVRSGNTIYF.

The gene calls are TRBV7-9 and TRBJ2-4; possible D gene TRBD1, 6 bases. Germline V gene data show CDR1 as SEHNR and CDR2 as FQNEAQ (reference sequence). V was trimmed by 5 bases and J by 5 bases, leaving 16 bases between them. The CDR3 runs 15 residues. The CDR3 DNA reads TGTGCCAGCAGCAGACCTCAGGGGCCCCAAAACATTCAGTACTTC. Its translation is CASSRPQGPQNIQYF.

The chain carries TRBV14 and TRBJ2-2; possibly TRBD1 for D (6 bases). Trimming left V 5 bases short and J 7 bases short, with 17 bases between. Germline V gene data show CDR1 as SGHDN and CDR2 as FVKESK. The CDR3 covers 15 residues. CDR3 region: CASSIGTTPDGELFF. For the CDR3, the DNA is TGTGCCAGCAGCATTGGGACAACCCCGGACGGGGAGCTGTTTTTT.

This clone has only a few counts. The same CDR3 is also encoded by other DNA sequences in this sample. CDR3 region: CASSVMGDSYNEQFF. The CDR3 bases are TGTGCCAGCAGCGTTATGGGTGACTCCTACAATGAGCAGTTCTTC. The V and J genes are TRBV9 and TRBJ2-1, with D unclear. Germline values: CDR1 SGDLS, CDR2 YYNGEE. The CDR3 is 15 amino acids. V was shortened by 2 bases and J by 0 bases, with 9 bases between the two germline ends.

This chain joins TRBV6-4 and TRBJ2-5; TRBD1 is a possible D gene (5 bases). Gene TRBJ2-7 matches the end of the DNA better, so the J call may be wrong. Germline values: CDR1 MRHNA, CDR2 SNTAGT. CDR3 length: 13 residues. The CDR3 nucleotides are TGTGCCAGCATGATTGACAAGCAGGGCGAGCAGTACTTC. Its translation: CASMIDKQGEQYF.